The 12 T cell receptor beta chains listed next were all sequenced from one sample in a study of Graves' ophthalmopathy and Graves' hyperthyroidism. The TCR beta CDR3 regions underwent amplification from RNA transcripts. The first round was an RT-PCR with HTBI primers, and the second round was a multiplex PCR. TCRdb called the multiplex PCR reads again in MiXCR, with one record for every CDR3 protein. The data show around 670,000 distinct CDR3 sequences, with 40% seen just once and 44% held by the top ten. Specimen: peripheral blood. The receptors were gathered from an adult man with Graves' ophthalmopathy.

The chain carries TRBV4-1 and TRBJ2-5; tentatively, D is TRBD1 (5 bases). Trimming took 2 bases from V and 5 from J, leaving 21 bases between them. In germline, CDR1 is MGHRA, CDR2 YSYEKL. This CDR3 has 17 residues. CDR3 residues: CASSQLGVAKFRETQYF. In nucleotides, the CDR3 is TGCGCCAGCAGCCAATTAGGGGTCGCGAAGTTTAGGGAGACCCAGTACTTC.

On this clonotype itself: This clone may be a read error of a much larger clone one base away. The V call is TRBV7-2, the J call TRBJ2-7, with 11 bases that match TRBD2. CDR3 length equals 14 residues. V gave up 11 bases and J gave up 4 bases; unmatched junction bases: 10. From germline, CDR1 is SGHTA and CDR2 FQGNSA. The CDR3 sequence: CAPQLAGEKYEQYF. The CDR3 DNA sequence: TGTGCCCCCCAACTAGCGGGGGAAAAATACGAGCAGTACTTC.

The chain uses TRBV25-1 and TRBJ1-5; D unclear. The CDR3 totals 20 residues. V was cut by 5 bases and J by 1 base, with 27 bases left in between. In germline, CDR1 is MGHDK, CDR2 SYGVNS. In nucleotides, the CDR3 is TGTGCCAGCAGTTTAGATCTGATCCTTACCCTGAAGGAGAGCAATCAGCCCCAGCATTTT. Translating it yields CASSLDLILTLKESNQPQHF. Full variable domain (remainder filled in from reference TRBV25-1 and TRBJ1-5): EADIYQTPRYLVIGTGKKITLECSQTMGHDKMYWYQQDPGMELHLIHYSYGVNSTEKGDLSSESTVSRIRTEHFPLTLESARPSHTSQYLCASSLDLILTLKESNQPQHFGDGTRLSIL.

A remark on this clonotype: An end of the junction does not agree with germline; a read error may underlie this. The V call is TRBV10-3, the J call TRBJ2-7; no reliable D call. This CDR3 spans 15 amino acids. Germline V gene data show CDR1 as ENHRY and CDR2 as SYGVKD. The CDR3 DNA sequence: TGTGCCAGCAGTTACTTGACCTCGAGAAATTACGAGCAGTACTTC. Its protein product is CASSYLTSRNYEQYF.

This clonotype was observed at least ten times. The gene calls are TRBV25-1 and TRBJ1-1, with a possible D match to TRBD1 (5 bases). The ends were cut back, 4 bases at V and 5 bases at J, with 11 bases in the middle. Germline V lookup: CDR1 MGHDK, CDR2 SYGVNS. There are 13 residues in the CDR3. CDR3 sequence (DNA): TGTGCCAGCAGTGGAAGGGGCGAAACTGAAGCTTTCTTT. Its translation: CASSGRGETEAFF.

The chain has TRBV10-3 and TRBJ2-7; 7 bases align to TRBD1. The germline V gene encodes CDR1 ENHRY and CDR2 SYGVKD. This CDR3 is 17 amino acids long. V trimming: 5 bases; J trimming: 0 bases; junction bases outside the gene matches: 13. CDR3 DNA sequence: TGTGCCATCAGTTTTGAGACAGGGAGCTATAACTCCTACGAGCAGTACTTC. Its translation is CAISFETGSYNSYEQYF.

This rearrangement joins TRBV7-9 to TRBJ1-1, with D unresolved. The V and J ends lost 5 bases and 2 bases respectively, with 15 bases between them. The CDR3 loop spans 15 amino acids. The germline CDR1 and CDR2 sequences are SEHNR and FQNEAQ (reference sequence). The CDR3 sequence: CASSHPKTKNTEAFF. The CDR3 region has the DNA TGTGCCAGCAGCCACCCGAAAACGAAAAACACTGAAGCTTTCTTT.

This clonotype was recorded many times. This chain connects TRBV7-9 to TRBJ2-7, with D uncertain. Germline V gene sequence: CDR1 SEHNR, CDR2 FQNEAQ (reference sequence). This CDR3 contains 13 residues. V lost 0 bases, J lost 2 bases, and 5 bases lay in between. The CDR3 DNA sequence: TGTGCCAGCAGCTTAGCACTCCCCTACGAGCAGTACTTC. Encoded protein: CASSLALPYEQYF.

This clonotype occurred many times. The rearrangement uses TRBV10-3 and TRBJ1-1; D might be TRBD1 (6 bases). This CDR3 has 16 amino acids. CDR1 is ENHRY, CDR2 SYGVKD, per germline. V was pared by 0 bases and J by 0 bases, with 11 bases between. The CDR3 DNA is TGTGCCATCAGTGAGTCCGGACAGAACATGAACACTGAAGCTTTCTTT. It encodes CAISESGQNMNTEAFF.

This chain uses TRBV7-2 with TRBJ2-7; TRBD2 agrees at 9 bases. Germline lookup yields CDR1 SGHTA and CDR2 FQGNSA. This CDR3 region has 12 residues. The CDR3 DNA sequence: TGTGCTAGCGTAGCGGGAGCGGCCGAGCAGTACTTC. Its translation: CASVAGAAEQYF.

This clonotype occurred a few times. This chain links TRBV12-3 or TRBV12-4 with TRBJ1-4; 10 positions match TRBD1. The ends lost 5 bases at V and 6 bases at J; junction bases unmatched: 6. This CDR3 is built from 15 residues. The CDR3 DNA sequence: TGTGCCAGCAGTCTCTTCGGGACAGGGGATGAAAAACTGTTTTTT. Its translation: CASSLFGTGDEKLFF.

The V gene is TRBV19, the J gene TRBJ1-1; D might be TRBD1 (6 bases). In germline, CDR1 is LNHDA, CDR2 SQIVND (reference sequence). Trimming removed 3 bases from V and 11 bases from J, with 7 bases in between. This CDR3 has 10 amino acids. This chain's CDR3 is CASSMGAAFF. DNA of the CDR3: TGTGCCAGTAGTATGGGGGCTGCTTTCTTT.